The source of this TCR beta chain is a study of tissue T cells after allogeneic stem cell transplantation (dated 2022 in TCRdb). In the study overall: The study profiled TCR beta repertoires across many tissues from research autopsies of patients with and without GVHD, plus mouse models of GVHD. The human arm was a prospective observational study without blinding or randomization. Summary of the overall study and its limitations: Sampling depth was acknowledged as a limitation, and the patient cohort was both small and clinically heterogeneous. In both patients and mice, T cells from blood and spleen picked up only a limited part of the TCR repertoire that was detected in tissues. Only a few T cell clones appeared in more than one patient, yet motif-based clustering showed tissue-specific repertoire signatures that were shared between patients. The study did not determine which tissue TCRs were alloreactive or antigen-specific, and some clones might have been persisting host cells. Within patients, how anatomically similar tissues were was a major factor shaping TCR repertoire composition, regardless of disease or transplant status.

Library construction relied on the immunoSEQ multiplex PCR assay. Adaptive Biotechnologies performed TCRbeta CDR3 sequencing at survey depth and reported CDR3 sequences, V/J genes, productive frequency, and template counts. TCR beta CDR3 regions were amplified from genomic DNA rather than RNA. As for how the authors treated the data: Jensen-Shannon divergence was used to quantify pairwise repertoire overlap between tissues, with a value of 1 indicating complete divergence and a value of 0 indicating identical repertoires. Based on pairwise JSD values, tissues were grouped by single-linkage agglomerative hierarchical clustering, and the results were shown as dendrograms. GLIPH2 was applied to all patient samples using simulation_depth 1000, kmer_min_depth 3, and cdr3_length_cutoff 8, and only groups with more than two unique CDR3s were retained. A standardized tissue-overlap score was calculated by extrapolating Jaccard GLIPH-group overlap across patients to a standard repertoire size of 1000 clones. Associations of diversity with clinical or experimental variables used linear mixed-effect models with tissue fixed effects and individual random effects. Held by TCRdb, this immuneACCESS table contains in-frame sequences only and omits some clones. Under half of the omission traces to an unresolved V gene where checked; the cause of the rest is unknown. V and J calls and clone size are those listed in that table; D and trimming were worked out from the DNA. The sample table holds approximately 17,000 clones, of which roughly 70% were seen once. Roughly 0.91% of the sample is taken by the ten largest.

This clone came up once. Its specific antigen is unknown. In this entry, gene names and germline sequences are mouse ones. The observed sequence ends 1 residue before the CDR3 terminus, with the missing tail filled in from the germline J gene. Before genomic DNA isolation with the DNeasy Blood & Tissue Kit, mouse tissues were minced using razor blades in buffered saline. The CDR3 spans 14 residues, from the cysteine through the phenylalanine. Shown are 39 bases from within the CDR3, in frame from base 1. V was cut back by 1 base and J by 2 bases, leaving a gap of 9 bases between them. CDR1 and CDR2, per the germline V gene, are NSHNY and SYGAGN.

This clonotype was obtained from a female BALB/c mouse in good health. This mouse strain carries MHC haplotype H2-d. The specimen sequenced was spleen. The chain uses TRBV13-1 and TRBJ1-2, with a weak D call of TRBD1 (6 bases match). The CDR3 protein is CASSDTGGNSDYTF. The sequenced part of the CDR3 DNA is TGTGCCAGCAGTGATACCGGGGGCAACTCCGACTACACC.